The T cell receptor (beta chain) under discussion was sequenced for a study of cytomegalovirus exposure and HLA in healthy donors. Germline loops: CDR1 SGHAT, CDR2 FQNNGV. With V trimmed by 3 bases and J by 2 bases, 3 bases remained unmatched. The CDR3 is made up of 15 amino acids. PCR used 60 Vbeta primers and 13 Jbeta primers. As originally analysed: Later reanalysis found roughly 80 million unique TCR beta chains, some 10 million of them shared. Sequencing used immunoSEQ multiplex PCR; TCRdb keeps in-frame clones, though not all of them. Clonal size and the V and J genes are those of that table, whereas D and trimming came from the DNA. The table shows approximately 240,000 clones, with roughly 91% occurring only once.

Sequencing was carried out using PBMCs. This chain joins TRBV11-2 and TRBJ2-3; 9 nucleotides agree with TRBD2. The receptor was isolated from a woman aged 18 to 35 in good health and CMV-seronegative. CDR3 sequence (DNA): TGTGCCAGCAGCTTTAGCGGGGGAAACACAGATACGCAGTATTTT. Protein product: CASSFSGGNTDTQYF. Full variable domain (outside the CDR3, taken from reference TRBV11-2 and TRBJ2-3): EAGVAQSPRYKIIEKRQSVAFWCNPISGHATLYWYQQILGQGPKLLIQFQNNGVVDDSQLPKDRFSAERLKGVDSTLKIQPAKLEDSAVYLCASSFSGGNTDTQYFGPGTRLTVL.